This TCR beta chain was sequenced during a study of T cell changes during pregnancy in multiple sclerosis. The table came from immunoSEQ multiplex PCR; TCRdb's copy has only in-frame clones and leaves some out. The sample has about 70,000 clones; more than 90% are singletons. The germline CDR1 and CDR2 sequences are SGHTA and FQGNSA. The V gene end was trimmed by 6 bases and the J gene end by 10 bases; junction bases not matched to a gene: 17. The CDR3 is 16 amino acids. The rearrangement uses TRBV7-2 and TRBJ2-1, with 8 bases fitting TRBD1. The source is a female donor with multiple sclerosis, enrolled in a pregnancy study. Sample: peripheral blood, taken in the first trimester of pregnancy. The CDR3 bases are TGTGCCAGCAGTACTACCGGGACAGGTCACCGAATAGAGCAGTTCTTC. Its protein is CASSTTGTGHRIEQFF.